This entry lists 5 T cell receptor beta chains sequenced from one sample in a study of persistence of HIV-infected CD4 T cells. Cells were stimulated with overlapping HIV-1 Gag 15-mer peptides. CD40L-negative CD69-negative CD45RO-high memory CD4+ T cells were sorted as populations depleted of antigen-responding cells. The immunoSEQ assay was version 4, run in survey mode. Sequencing was performed with immunoSEQ multiplex PCR; in TCRdb, only in-frame clones are kept and a portion is missing. The table has around 60,000 clones, more than 70% seen once; the top ten hold around 1.7%. Their cognate antigens are unknown. The sample consisted of CD4+ T cells sorted from PBMCs after roughly 19-hour stimulation, taken from a patient who received antiretroviral therapy. The receptor set was obtained from an adult man with HIV who was CMV-seropositive.

This clone turned up a few times. The V and J genes are TRBV9 and TRBJ1-4; 9 nucleotides line up with TRBD1. The CDR3 length is 16 residues. Germline V gene lookup returns CDR1 SGDLS and CDR2 YYNGEE. V shed 2 bases, J shed 2 bases, and the junction held 4 bases outside the gene matches. CDR3 loop: CASSVGTGRTNEKLFF. In DNA, the CDR3 is TGTGCCAGCAGCGTCGGGACAGGGAGGACTAATGAAAAACTGTTTTTT. The full variable domain, rest sourced from reference TRBV9 and TRBJ1-4, is DSGVTQTPKHLITATGQRVTLRCSPRSGDLSVYWYQQSLDQGLQFLIQYYNGEERAKGNILERFSAQQFPDLHSELNLSSLELGDSALYFCASSVGTGRTNEKLFFGSGTQLSVL.

This clone was seen a handful of times. The DNA for the CDR3 is TGTGCCAGCAGTCCCATCAGGGGACAGGGGGCGAGTCAGCCCCAGCATTTT. It translates to CASSPIRGQGASQPQHF. V usage is TRBV28 and J usage is TRBJ1-5; TRBD1 aligns across 12 bases. This CDR3 comprises 17 residues. Germline V CDR1 and CDR2: MDHEN, SYDVKM. V trimming: 5 bases; J trimming: 6 bases; junction bases outside the gene matches: 11.

This clone was counted between two and nine times. This chain uses TRBV18 with TRBJ2-2; tentative D call: TRBD1 (5 bases). This CDR3 is built from 14 residues. Germline V CDR1 and CDR2: KGHSH, LQKENI. V shed 2 bases and J shed 4 bases, with 8 bases lying between them. In DNA, the CDR3 is TGTGCCAGCTCACCAGACCAGGGCACCGGGGAGCTGTTTTTT. It specifies CASSPDQGTGELFF.

This rearrangement joins TRBV25-1 to TRBJ1-2; unclear D gene. CDR1 is MGHDK and CDR2 is SYGVNS in the germline V gene. The CDR3 spans 16 residues. V lost 0 bases to trimming and J lost 2 bases, with 13 bases between them. The DNA for the CDR3 is TGTGCCAGCAGTGAATATATCGGCGCTCTCAACTATGGCTACACCTTC. Amino acid sequence: CASSEYIGALNYGYTF.

This chain joins TRBV11-1 and TRBJ1-6, with 7 bases matching TRBD1. The CDR3 is 13 residues long. The trim removed 5 bases at V and 9 bases at J, leaving 4 bases unmatched. Germline assignment: CDR1 SGHAT and CDR2 FQDESV (reference sequence). The CDR3 DNA reads as TGTGCCAGCAGCCTACAGGGGACTTCACCCCTCCACTTT. It codes for CASSLQGTSPLHF.